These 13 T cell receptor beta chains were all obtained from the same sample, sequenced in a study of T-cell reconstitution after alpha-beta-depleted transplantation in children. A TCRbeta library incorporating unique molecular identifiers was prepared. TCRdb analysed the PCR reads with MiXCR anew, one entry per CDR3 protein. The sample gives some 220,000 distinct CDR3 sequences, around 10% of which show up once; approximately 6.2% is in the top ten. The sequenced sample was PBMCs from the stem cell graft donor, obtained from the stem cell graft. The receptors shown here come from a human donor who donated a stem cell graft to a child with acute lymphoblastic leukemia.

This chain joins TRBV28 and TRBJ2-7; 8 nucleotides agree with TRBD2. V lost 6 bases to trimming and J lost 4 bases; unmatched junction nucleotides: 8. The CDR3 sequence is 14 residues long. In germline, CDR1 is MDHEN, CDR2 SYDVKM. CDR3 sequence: CASRPGGPRYEQYF. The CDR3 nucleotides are TGTGCCAGCAGGCCGGGGGGGCCTCGGTACGAGCAGTACTTC.

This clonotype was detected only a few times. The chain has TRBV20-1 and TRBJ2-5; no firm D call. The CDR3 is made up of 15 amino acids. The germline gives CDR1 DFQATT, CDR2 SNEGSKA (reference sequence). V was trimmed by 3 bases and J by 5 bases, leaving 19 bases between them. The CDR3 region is CSASELGSVPETQYF. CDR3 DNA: TGCAGTGCTAGCGAGCTGGGGTCCGTCCCGGAGACCCAGTACTTC.

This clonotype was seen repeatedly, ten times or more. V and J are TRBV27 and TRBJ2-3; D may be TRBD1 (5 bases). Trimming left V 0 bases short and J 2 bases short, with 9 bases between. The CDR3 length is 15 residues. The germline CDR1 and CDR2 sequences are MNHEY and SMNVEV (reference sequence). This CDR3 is CASSLSDRFTDTQYF. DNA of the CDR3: TGTGCCAGCAGTTTATCCGACAGATTCACAGATACGCAGTATTTT.

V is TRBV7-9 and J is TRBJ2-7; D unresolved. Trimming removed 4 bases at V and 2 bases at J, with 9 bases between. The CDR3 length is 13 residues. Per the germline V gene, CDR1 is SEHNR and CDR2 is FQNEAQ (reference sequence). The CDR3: CASSSAVPYEQYF. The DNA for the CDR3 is TGTGCCAGCAGCTCGGCAGTCCCCTACGAGCAGTACTTC.

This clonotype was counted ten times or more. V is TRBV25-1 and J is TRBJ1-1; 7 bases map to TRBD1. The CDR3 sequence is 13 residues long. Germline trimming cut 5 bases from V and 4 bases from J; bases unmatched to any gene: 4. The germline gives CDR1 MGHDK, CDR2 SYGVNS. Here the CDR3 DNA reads TGTGCCAGCAGTAAAACAGGGGTCACTGAAGCTTTCTTT. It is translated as CASSKTGVTEAFF.

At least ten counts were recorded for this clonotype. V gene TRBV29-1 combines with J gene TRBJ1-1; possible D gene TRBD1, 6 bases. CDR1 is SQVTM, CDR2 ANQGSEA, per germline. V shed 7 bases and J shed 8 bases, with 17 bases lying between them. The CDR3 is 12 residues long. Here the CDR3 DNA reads TGCAGCGCTTCGGACAGCGTGGTCGAAGCTTTCTTT. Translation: CSASDSVVEAFF.

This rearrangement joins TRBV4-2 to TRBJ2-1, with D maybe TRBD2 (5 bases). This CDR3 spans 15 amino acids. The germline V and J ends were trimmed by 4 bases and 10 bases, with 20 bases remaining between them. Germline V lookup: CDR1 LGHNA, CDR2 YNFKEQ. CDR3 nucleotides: TGTGCCAGCAGCCCACGTATGCCACTAGAGTCAGAGCAGTTCTTC. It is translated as CASSPRMPLESEQFF.

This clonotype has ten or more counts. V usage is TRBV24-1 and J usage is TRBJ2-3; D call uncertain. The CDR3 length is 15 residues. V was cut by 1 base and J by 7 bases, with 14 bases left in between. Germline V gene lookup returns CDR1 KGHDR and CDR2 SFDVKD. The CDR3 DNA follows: TGTGCCACCAGTGATTTTTCCCGCGATGGTTATACGCAGTATTTT. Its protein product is CATSDFSRDGYTQYF.

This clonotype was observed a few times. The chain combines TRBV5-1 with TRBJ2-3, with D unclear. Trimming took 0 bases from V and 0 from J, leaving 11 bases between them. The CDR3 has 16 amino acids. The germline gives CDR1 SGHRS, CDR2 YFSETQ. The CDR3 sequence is CASSLEAADSTDTQYF. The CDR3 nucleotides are TGCGCCAGCAGCTTGGAGGCAGCTGATAGCACAGATACGCAGTATTTT.

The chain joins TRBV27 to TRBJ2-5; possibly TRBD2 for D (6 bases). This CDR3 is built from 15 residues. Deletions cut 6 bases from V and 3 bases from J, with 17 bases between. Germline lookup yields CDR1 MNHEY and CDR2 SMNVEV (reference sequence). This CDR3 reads CASSLGTRAKETQYF. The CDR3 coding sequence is TGTGCCAGCAGCCTCGGGACTCGGGCCAAAGAGACCCAGTACTTC.

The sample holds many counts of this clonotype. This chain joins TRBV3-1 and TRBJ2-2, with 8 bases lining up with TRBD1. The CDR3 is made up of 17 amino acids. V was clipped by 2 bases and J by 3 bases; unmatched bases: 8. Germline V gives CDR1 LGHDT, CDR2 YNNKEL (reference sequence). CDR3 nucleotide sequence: TGTGCCAGCAGCCAATGGAAAAGGACAGGGTACACCGGGGAGCTGTTTTTT. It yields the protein CASSQWKRTGYTGELFF.

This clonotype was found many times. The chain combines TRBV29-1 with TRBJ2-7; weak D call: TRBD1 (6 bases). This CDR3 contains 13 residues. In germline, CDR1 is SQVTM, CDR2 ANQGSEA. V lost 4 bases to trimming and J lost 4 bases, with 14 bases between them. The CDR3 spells CSVGTQGRYEQYF. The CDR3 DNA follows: TGCAGCGTTGGGACACAGGGTCGGTACGAGCAGTACTTC.

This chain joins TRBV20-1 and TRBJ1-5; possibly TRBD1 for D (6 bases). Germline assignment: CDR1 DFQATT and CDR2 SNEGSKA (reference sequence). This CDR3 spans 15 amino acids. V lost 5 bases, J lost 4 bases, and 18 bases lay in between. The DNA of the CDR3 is TGCAGTGCTGAACGGGACACTGTGACTAATCAGCCCCAGCATTTT. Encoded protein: CSAERDTVTNQPQHF.